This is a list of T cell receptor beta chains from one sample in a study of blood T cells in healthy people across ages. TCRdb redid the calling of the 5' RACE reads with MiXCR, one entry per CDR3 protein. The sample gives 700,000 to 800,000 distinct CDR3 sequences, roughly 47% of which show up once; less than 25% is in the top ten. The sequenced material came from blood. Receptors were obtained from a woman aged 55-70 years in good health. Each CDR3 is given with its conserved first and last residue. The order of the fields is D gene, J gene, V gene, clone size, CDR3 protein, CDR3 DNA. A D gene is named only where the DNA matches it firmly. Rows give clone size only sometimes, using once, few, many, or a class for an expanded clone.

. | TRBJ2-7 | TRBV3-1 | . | CASSQEDRAYEQYF | TGTGCCAGCAGCCAAGAGGACAGAGCCTACGAGCAGTACTTC
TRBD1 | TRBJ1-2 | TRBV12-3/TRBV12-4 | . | CASSVGGTGNGYTF | TGTGCCAGCAGCGTGGGGGGGACAGGGAATGGCTACACCTTC
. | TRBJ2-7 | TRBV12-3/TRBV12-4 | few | CASSFDRSSYEQYF | TGTGCCAGCAGTTTTGACAGGAGCTCCTACGAGCAGTACTTC
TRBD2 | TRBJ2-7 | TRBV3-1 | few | CASSQGGTSLREQYF | TGTGCCAGCAGCCAAGGAGGGACTAGTTTGCGCGAGCAGTACTTC
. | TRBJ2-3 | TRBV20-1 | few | CSAFLSAYTDTQYF | TGCAGTGCCTTCCTTAGCGCGTACACAGATACGCAGTATTTT
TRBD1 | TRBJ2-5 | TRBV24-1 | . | CATSDPGTGRGTQYF | TGTGCCACCAGTGACCCCGGGACAGGGAGAGGGACCCAGTACTTC
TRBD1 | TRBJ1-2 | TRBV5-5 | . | CASSSGTGIQYGYTF | TGTGCCAGCAGCTCGGGGACAGGGATTCAATATGGCTACACCTTC
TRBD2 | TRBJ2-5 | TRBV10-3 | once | CAISGGLQETQYF | TGTGCCATCAGCGGGGGACTACAAGAGACCCAGTACTTC
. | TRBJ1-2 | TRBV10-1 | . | CASSFDRNYGYTF | TGCGCCAGCAGCTTCGACAGAAACTATGGCTACACCTTC
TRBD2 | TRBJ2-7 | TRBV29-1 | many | CSVGGLGEQYF | TGCAGCGTTGGAGGACTAGGGGAGCAGTACTTC
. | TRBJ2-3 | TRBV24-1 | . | CATGGVQTDTQYF | TGTGCCACCGGTGGGGTCCAGACAGATACGCAGTATTTT
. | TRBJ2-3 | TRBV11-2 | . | CASSPERWGSSTDTQYF | TGTGCCAGCAGCCCAGAGAGGTGGGGGTCTAGCACAGATACGCAGTATTTT
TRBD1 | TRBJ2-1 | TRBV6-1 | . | CASILAQWTGPPDNEQFF | TGTGCCAGCATTCTAGCCCAATGGACAGGTCCTCCTGACAATGAGCAGTTCTTC
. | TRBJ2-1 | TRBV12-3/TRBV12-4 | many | CASSLAELNEQFF | TGTGCCAGCAGTTTGGCGGAGCTCAATGAGCAGTTCTTC
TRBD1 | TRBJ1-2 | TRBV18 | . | CASSQTGGPGYTF | TGTGCCAGCTCACAGACAGGGGGCCCTGGCTACACCTTC
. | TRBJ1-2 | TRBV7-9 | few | CASTSPRGGADYGYTF | TGTGCCAGCACCTCCCCCCGCGGTGGAGCGGACTATGGCTACACCTTC
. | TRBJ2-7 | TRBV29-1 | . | CSVEVRECEQYF | TGCAGCGTTGAAGTAAGGGAATGCGAGCAGTACTTC
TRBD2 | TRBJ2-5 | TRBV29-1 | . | CSVASGGTQYF | TGCAGCGTGGCGTCGGGAGGGACCCAGTACTTC
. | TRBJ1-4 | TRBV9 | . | CASSPGEQLSNEKLFF | TGTGCCAGCAGCCCCGGGGAGCAGTTGTCTAATGAAAAACTGTTTTTT
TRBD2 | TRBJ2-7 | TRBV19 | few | CASRRGLTNEQYF | TGTGCCTCCCGCCGGGGACTAACGAACGAGCAGTACTTC
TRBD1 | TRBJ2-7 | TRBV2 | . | CASRTRTGPYEQYF | TGTGCCAGCAGAACGAGGACAGGGCCGTACGAGCAGTACTTC
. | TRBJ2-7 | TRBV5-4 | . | CASSWGGGTPYEQYF | TGTGCCAGCAGCTGGGGTGGAGGGACGCCCTACGAGCAGTACTTC
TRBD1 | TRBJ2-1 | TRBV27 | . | CASSSIQGQGRHEQFF | TGTGCCAGCAGTTCCATACAAGGACAGGGGAGGCATGAGCAGTTCTTC
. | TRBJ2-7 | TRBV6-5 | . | CASSYSFGAANSYEQYF | TGTGCCAGCAGTTACTCGTTCGGAGCAGCGAACTCCTACGAGCAGTACTTC
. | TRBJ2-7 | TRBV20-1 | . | CSARPGSHYEQYF | TGCAGTGCTAGACCCGGAAGCCACTACGAGCAGTACTTC
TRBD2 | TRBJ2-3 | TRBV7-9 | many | CASSPGLAVTDTQYF | TGTGCCAGCAGCCCGGGACTAGCGGTTACAGATACGCAGTATTTT
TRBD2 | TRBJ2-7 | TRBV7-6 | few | CASSLLAGGKYNEQYF | TGTGCCAGCAGCCTTCTTGCGGGGGGCAAATACAATGAGCAGTACTTC
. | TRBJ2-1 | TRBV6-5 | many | CASSFQGLSLYNEQFF | TGTGCCAGCAGTTTCCAGGGACTCAGCCTTTACAATGAGCAGTTCTTC
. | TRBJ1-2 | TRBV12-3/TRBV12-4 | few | CASSRGRDVARGYTF | TGTGCCAGCAGCCGCGGGCGAGACGTTGCTAGGGGCTACACCTTC
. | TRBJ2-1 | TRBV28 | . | CASDQGTNNEQFF | TGTGCCAGCGACCAGGGGACAAACAATGAGCAGTTCTTC
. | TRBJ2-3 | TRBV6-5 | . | CASSSPKSIPTDTQYF | TGTGCCAGCAGTTCGCCGAAGAGTATCCCCACAGATACGCAGTATTTT
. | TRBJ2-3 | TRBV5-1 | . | CASSSLGGNTDTQYF | TGCGCCAGCAGCTCGCTCGGGGGAAACACAGATACGCAGTATTTT
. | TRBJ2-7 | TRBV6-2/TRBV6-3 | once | CASSYGGLVYEQYF | TGTGCCAGCAGTTACGGGGGACTCGTCTACGAGCAGTACTTC
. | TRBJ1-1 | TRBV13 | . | CASSWSQGNTEAFF | TGTGCCAGCAGCTGGTCACAGGGAAACACTGAAGCTTTCTTT
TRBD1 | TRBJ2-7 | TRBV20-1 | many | CSAPRGGQVSYEQYF | TGCAGTGCCCCACGTGGGGGACAGGTATCCTACGAGCAGTACTTC
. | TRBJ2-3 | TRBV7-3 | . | CASSSGSGKDTQYF | TGTGCCAGCAGCTCAGGTAGCGGTAAAGATACGCAGTATTTT
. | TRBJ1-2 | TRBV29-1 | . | CSVAGTEGANYGHTF | TGCAGCGTCGCCGGGACCGAAGGAGCTAACTATGGCCACACCTTC
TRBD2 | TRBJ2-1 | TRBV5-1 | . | CASSTLTSGNQQFF | TGCGCCAGCAGCACCCTCACTAGCGGCAATCAGCAGTTCTTC
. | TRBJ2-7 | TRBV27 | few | CASSSSGDPYEQYF | TGTGCCAGCAGTTCGAGTGGAGACCCGTACGAGCAGTACTTC
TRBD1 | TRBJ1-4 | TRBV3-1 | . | CASSQGRGTDHEKLFF | TGTGCCAGCAGCCAGGGCCGGGGGACAGACCATGAAAAACTGTTTTTT
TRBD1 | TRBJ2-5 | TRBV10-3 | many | CAISPPGQGKETQYF | TGTGCCATCAGTCCACCGGGACAGGGGAAAGAGACCCAGTACTTC
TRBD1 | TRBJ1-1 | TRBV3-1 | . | CASSLGQGATFF | TGTGCCAGCAGCCTAGGACAGGGGGCAACTTTCTTT
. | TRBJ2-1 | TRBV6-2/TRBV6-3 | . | CASSFILGEQFF | TGTGCCAGCAGTTTCATCCTAGGTGAGCAGTTCTTC
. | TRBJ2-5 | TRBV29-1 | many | CSVEEQGGETQYF | TGCAGCGTTGAAGAGCAGGGCGGGGAGACCCAGTACTTC
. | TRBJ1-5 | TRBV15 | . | CATSRDNWGQHF | TGTGCCACCAGCAGAGATAATTGGGGGCAGCATTTT
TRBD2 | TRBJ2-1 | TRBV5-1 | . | CASSLTRASGGLSSYNGQFF | TGCGCCAGCAGCTTAACCCGGGCTAGCGGGGGGTTGAGCTCCTACAATGGGCAGTTCTTC
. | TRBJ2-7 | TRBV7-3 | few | CASSLWETSHRSSYEQYF | TGTGCCAGCAGCTTATGGGAGACTAGTCATCGTAGTTCCTACGAGCAGTACTTC
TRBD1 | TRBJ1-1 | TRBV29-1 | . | CSGRDRGLKDTEAFF | TGCAGCGGCCGGGACAGGGGGCTAAAGGACACTGAAGCTTTCTTT
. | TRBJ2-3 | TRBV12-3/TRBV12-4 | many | CASSLSDTQYF | TGTGCCAGCAGCTTATCAGATACGCAGTATTTT
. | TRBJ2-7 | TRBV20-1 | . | CSATGSSYEQYF | TGCAGTGCGACGGGGAGCTCCTACGAGCAGTACTTC
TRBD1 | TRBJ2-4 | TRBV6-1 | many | CASSLPGQRTEYF | TGTGCCAGCAGTCTTCCGGGACAGAGAACAGAGTACTTC